The 4 T cell receptor beta chains in this list originate from one sample, sequenced in a study of T-cell reconstitution after alpha-beta-depleted transplantation in children. Preparation of the TCRbeta library involved a method that used unique molecular identifiers. TCRdb redid the calling of the PCR reads with MiXCR, one entry per CDR3 protein. This table has 480,000 or so distinct CDR3 sequences, 8% to 11% appearing once. The sequences come from PBMCs, collected before TCRalphabeta/CD19-depleted stem cell transplant. The source is a child under 10 years old with inherited bone marrow failure, due to receive a stem cell transplant.

This clonotype occurred many times. The chain combines TRBV29-1 with TRBJ2-6; possible D gene TRBD2, 6 bases. With 4 bases removed from V and 0 bases from J, the gap between germline ends came to 10 bases. This CDR3 has 15 residues. The V gene's germline CDR1 is SQVTM and CDR2 ANQGSEA. The CDR3 bases are TGCAGCGTTGTTGGGGGGAGCTCTGGGGCCAACGTCCTGACTTTC. It yields the protein CSVVGGSSGANVLTF.

This clonotype was detected ten times or more. The genes are TRBV7-9 and TRBJ2-3; possibly TRBD2 for D (6 bases). The CDR3 has 15 amino acids. V lost 5 bases to trimming and J lost 2 bases, with 14 bases between them. Germline CDR1 SEHNR, CDR2 FQNEAQ (reference sequence). CDR3 coding DNA: TGTGCCAGCAGCCAAAGGAGGGGTACCACAGATACGCAGTATTTT. This codes for CASSQRRGTTDTQYF.

This sequence joins TRBV5-1 and TRBJ2-3; D may be TRBD1 (6 bases). Germline CDR1 SGHRS, CDR2 YFSETQ. The CDR3 sequence is 15 residues long. V shed 1 base and J shed 7 bases, with 16 bases lying between them. The CDR3 DNA sequence: TGCGCCAGCAGCTTGCAGGGGTCTAGGGAATATACGCAGTATTTT. This codes for CASSLQGSREYTQYF.

This clonotype occurred once. One base away lies a much larger clone, so this may be a sequencing read error. This chain uses TRBV4-2 with TRBJ2-1; no reliable D call. The V gene lost 1 base and the J gene lost 5 bases, with 12 bases spanning the gap. The CDR3 extends over 15 amino acids. Germline V CDR1 and CDR2: LGHNA, YNFKEQ. CDR3 DNA sequence: TGTGCCAGCAGCCAAGGGCCCGTTACCAACAATGAGCAGTTCTTC. Translating gives CASSQGPVTNNEQFF.